This TCR beta chain was obtained from a study of blood T cell repertoires in COVID-19. For the study at large: Researchers got acute and convalescent COVID-19 samples from the United States, Italy and Spain.

As originally analysed: Amplified reference gene primers provided the basis for estimating nucleated cell counts. Assay: immunoSEQ multiplex PCR; the TCRdb copy retains only in-frame clones and omits some. The D gene and trimming were derived from the DNA, and the V and J assignments and clone size from that table. The sample contains 200,000 to 250,000 clones, 70% to 90% of which appear only once. Unmatched junction bases numbered 12, after V lost 5 bases and J lost 10 bases. Germline V lookup: CDR1 SGHVS, CDR2 FNYEAQ. The CDR3 loop spans 16 amino acids. The gene calls are TRBV7-6 and TRBJ1-6, with 9 bases aligning to TRBD1. Sequencing used peripheral blood. This sequence originates from a man older than 75 with acute or convalescent COVID-19. The CDR3 is CASSITPGQGLSPLHF. CDR3 bases: TGTGCCAGCAGCATTACCCCGGGACAGGGCCTCTCACCCCTCCACTTT.